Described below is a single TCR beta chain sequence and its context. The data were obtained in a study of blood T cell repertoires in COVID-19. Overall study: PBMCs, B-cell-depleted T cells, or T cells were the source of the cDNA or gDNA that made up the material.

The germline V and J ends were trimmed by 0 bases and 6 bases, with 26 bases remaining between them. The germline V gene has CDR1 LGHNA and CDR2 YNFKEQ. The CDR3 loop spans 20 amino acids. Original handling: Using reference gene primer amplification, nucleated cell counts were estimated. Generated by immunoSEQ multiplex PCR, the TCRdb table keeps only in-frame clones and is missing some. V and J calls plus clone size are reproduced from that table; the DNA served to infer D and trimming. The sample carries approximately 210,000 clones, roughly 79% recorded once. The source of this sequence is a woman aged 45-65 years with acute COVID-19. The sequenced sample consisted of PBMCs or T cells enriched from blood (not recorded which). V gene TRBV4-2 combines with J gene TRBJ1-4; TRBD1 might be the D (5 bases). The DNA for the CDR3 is TGTGCCAGCAGCCAAGACTGGGGCCAAGGGGAGGGGTTACTAGATGAAAAACTGTTTTTT. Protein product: CASSQDWGQGEGLLDEKLFF.